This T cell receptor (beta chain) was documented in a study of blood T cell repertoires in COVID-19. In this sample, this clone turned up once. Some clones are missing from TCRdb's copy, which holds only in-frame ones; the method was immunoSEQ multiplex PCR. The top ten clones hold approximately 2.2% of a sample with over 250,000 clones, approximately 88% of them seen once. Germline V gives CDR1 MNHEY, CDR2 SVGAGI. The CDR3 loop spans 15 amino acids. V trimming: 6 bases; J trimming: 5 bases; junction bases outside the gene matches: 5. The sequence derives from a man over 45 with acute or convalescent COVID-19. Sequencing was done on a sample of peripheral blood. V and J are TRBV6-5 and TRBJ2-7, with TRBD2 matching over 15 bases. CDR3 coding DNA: TGTGCCAGCAGCCCAGGACTAGCGGGGGGGCACGAGCAGTACTTC. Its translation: CASSPGLAGGHEQYF.